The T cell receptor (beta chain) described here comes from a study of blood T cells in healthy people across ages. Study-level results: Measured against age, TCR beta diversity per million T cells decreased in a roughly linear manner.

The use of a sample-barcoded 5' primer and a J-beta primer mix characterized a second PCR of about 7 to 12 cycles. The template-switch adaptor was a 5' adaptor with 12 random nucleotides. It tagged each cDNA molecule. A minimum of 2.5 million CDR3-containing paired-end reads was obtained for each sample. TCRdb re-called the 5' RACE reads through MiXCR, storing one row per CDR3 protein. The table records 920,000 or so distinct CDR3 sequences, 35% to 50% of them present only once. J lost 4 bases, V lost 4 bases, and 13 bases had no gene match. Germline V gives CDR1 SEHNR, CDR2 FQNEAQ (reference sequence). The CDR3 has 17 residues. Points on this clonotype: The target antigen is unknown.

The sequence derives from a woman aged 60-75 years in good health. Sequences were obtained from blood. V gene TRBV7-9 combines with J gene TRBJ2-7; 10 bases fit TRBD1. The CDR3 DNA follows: TGTGCCAGCAGCTCGGGCCCGACAGGGGGCAGACTTTACGAGCAGTACTTC. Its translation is CASSSGPTGGRLYEQYF.